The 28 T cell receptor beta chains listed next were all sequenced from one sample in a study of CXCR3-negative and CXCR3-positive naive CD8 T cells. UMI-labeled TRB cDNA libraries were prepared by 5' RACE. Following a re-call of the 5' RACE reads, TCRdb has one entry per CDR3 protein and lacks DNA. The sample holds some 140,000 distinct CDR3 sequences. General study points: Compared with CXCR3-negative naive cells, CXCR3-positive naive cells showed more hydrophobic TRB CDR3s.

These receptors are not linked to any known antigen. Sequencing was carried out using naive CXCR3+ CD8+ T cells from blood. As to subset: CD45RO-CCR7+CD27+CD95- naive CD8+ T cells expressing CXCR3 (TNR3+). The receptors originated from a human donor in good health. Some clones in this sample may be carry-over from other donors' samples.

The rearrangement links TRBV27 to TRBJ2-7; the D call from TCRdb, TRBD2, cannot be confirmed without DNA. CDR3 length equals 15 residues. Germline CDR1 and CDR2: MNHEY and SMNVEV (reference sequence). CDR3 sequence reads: CASSFGAEITYEQYF.

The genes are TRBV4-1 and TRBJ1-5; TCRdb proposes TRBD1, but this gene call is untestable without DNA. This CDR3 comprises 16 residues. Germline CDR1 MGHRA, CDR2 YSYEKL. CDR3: CASSQAGQGNDQPQHF.

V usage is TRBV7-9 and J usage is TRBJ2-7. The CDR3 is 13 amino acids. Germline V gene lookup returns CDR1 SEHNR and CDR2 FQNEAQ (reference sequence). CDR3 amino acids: CASSPMATYEQYF.

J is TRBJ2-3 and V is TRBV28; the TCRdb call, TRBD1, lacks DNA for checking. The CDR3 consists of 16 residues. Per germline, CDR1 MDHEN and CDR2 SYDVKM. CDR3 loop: CASSPGTGAFTDTQYF. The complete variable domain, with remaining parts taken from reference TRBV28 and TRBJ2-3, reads DVKVTQSSRYLVKRTGEKVFLECVQDMDHENMFWYRQDPGLGLRLIYFSYDVKMKEKGDIPEGYSVSREKKERFSLILESASTNQTSMYLCASSPGTGAFTDTQYFGPGTRLTVL.

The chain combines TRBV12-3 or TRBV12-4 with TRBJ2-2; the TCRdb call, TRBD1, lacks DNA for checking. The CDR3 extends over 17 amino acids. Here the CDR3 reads CASRKPSPGGNTGELFF.

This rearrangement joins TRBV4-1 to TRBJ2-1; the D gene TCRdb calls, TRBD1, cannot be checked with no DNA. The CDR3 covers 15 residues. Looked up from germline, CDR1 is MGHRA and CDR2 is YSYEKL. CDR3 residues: CASSQGGVLGNEQFF.

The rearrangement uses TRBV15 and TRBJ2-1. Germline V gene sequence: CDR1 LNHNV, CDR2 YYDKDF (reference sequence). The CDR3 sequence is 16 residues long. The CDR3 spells CATSRGYPALDDEQFF.

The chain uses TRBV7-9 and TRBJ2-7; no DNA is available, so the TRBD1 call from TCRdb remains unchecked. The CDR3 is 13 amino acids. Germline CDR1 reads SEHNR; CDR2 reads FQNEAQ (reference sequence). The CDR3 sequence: CASSPRGAWEQYF.

CDR3 residues: CASSSPLAGGPDTQYF. This sequence joins TRBV12-3 or TRBV12-4 and TRBJ2-3; TCRdb selects TRBD2, and the lack of DNA leaves this call unchecked. CDR3 length: 16 amino acids.

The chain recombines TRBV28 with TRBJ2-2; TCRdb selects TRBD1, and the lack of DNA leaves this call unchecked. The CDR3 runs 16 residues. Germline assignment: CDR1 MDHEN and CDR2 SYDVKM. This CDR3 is CASSPHRDRAVGELFF.

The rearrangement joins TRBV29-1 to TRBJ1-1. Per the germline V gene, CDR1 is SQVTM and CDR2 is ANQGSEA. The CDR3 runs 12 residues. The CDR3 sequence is CSVDSMNTEAFF.

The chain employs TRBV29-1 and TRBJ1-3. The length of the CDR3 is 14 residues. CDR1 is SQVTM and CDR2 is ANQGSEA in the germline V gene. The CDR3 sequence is CSVEEAHSGNTIYF.

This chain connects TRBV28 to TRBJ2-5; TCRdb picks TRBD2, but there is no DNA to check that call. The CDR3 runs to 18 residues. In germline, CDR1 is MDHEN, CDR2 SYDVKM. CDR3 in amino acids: CASSLWLAGGQYQETQYF.

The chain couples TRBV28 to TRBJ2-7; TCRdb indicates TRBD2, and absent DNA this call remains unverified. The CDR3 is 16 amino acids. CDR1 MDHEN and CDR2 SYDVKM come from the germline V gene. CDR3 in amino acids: CASSLPLREMDYEQYF.

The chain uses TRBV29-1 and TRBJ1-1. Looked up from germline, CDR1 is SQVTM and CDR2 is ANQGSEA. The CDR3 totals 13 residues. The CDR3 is CSVDGSMNTEAFF.

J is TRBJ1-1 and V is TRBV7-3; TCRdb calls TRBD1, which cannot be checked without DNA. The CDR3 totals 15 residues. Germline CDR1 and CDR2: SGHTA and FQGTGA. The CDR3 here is CASSPFGAGNTEAFF. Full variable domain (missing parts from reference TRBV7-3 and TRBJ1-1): GAGVSQTPSNKVTEKGKYVELRCDPISGHTALYWYRQSLGQGPEFLIYFQGTGAADDSGLPNDRFFAVRPEGSVSTLKIQRTERGDSAVYLCASSPFGAGNTEAFFGQGTRLTVV.

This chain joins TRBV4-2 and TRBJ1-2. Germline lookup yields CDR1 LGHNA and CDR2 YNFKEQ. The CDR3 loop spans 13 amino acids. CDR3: CASSQDRGYGYTF.

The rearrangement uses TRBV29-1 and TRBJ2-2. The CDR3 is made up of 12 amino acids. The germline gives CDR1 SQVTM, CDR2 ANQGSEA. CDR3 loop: CSVIRTTGELFF.

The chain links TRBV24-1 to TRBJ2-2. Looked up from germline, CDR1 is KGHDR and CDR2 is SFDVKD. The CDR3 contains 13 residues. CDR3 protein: CATSDPRAGELFF.

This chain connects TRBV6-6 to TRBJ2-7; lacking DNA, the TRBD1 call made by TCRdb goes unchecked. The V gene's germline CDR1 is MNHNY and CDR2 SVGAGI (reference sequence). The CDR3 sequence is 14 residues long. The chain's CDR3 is CASSYGGDGYEQYF.

CDR3: CASSLAPGNSPLHF. The V and J genes are TRBV7-2 and TRBJ1-6; with no DNA, the TCRdb D assignment of TRBD1 cannot be verified. The germline gives CDR1 SGHTA, CDR2 FQGNSA. This CDR3 has 14 residues.

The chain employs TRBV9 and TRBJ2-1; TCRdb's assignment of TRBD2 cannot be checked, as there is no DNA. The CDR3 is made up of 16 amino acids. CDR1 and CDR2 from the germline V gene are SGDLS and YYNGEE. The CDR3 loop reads CASSVDVSGVGNEQFF. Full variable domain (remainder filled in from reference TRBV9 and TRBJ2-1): DSGVTQTPKHLITATGQRVTLRCSPRSGDLSVYWYQQSLDQGLQFLIQYYNGEERAKGNILERFSAQQFPDLHSELNLSSLELGDSALYFCASSVDVSGVGNEQFFGPGTRLTVL.

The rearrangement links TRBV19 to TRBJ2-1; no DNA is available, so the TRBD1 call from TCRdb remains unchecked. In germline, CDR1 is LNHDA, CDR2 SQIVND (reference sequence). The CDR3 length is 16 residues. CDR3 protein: CASSTVTGEYYNEQFF.

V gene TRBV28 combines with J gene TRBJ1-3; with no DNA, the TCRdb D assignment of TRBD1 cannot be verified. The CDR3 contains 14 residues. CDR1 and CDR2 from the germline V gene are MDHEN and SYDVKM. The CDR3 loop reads CASSFRGARNTIYF.

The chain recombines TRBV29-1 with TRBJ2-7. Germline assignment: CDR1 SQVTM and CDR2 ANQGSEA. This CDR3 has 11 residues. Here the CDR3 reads CSVEKLGEQYF.

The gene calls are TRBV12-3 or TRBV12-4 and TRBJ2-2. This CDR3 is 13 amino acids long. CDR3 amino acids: CASSYSNTGELVF.

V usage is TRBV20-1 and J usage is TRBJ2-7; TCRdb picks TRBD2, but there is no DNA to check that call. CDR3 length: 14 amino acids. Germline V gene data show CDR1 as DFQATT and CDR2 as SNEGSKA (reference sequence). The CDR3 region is CSARDGTSGYEQYF.

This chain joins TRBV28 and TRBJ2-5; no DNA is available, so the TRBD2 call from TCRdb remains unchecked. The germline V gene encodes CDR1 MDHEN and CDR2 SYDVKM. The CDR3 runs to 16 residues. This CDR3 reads CASSYPLGSGGETQYF.